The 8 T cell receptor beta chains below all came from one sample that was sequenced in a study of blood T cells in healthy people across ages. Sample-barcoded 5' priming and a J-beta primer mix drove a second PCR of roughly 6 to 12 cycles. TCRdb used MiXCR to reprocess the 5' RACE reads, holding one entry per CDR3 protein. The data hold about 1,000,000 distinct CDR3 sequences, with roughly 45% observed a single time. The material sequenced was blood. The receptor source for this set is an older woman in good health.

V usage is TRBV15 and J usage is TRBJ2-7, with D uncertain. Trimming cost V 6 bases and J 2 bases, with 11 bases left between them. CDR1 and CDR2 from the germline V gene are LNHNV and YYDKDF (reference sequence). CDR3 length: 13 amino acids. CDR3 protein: CATSKTEAYEQYF. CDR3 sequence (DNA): TGTGCCACCAGTAAGACCGAAGCCTACGAGCAGTACTTC.

CDR3 in amino acids: CASSLRTAVGNEQFF. The CDR3 region has the DNA TGTGCCAGCAGTTTAAGGACTGCCGTCGGCAATGAGCAGTTCTTC. The chain couples TRBV12-3 or TRBV12-4 to TRBJ2-1; tentative D call: TRBD2 (5 bases). The CDR3 length is 15 residues. Trimming stripped 2 bases from V and 6 bases from J, with 14 bases between.

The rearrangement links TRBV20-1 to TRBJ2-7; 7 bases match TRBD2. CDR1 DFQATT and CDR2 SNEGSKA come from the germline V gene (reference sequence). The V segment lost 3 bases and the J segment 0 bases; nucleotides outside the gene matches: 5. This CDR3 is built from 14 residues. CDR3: CSASYLAASYEQYF. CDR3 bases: TGCAGTGCTAGCTACCTAGCGGCCTCCTACGAGCAGTACTTC.

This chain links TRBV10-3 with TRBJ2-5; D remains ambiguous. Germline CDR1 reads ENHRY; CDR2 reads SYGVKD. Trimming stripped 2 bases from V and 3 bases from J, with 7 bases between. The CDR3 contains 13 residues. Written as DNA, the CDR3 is TGTGCCATCAGTGAGACCGGTAAAGAGACCCAGTACTTC. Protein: CAISETGKETQYF.

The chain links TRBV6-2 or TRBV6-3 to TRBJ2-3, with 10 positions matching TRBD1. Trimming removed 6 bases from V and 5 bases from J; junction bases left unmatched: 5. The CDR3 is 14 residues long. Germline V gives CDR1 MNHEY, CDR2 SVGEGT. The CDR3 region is CASRTGTGVDTQYF. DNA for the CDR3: TGTGCCAGCAGGACCGGGACAGGGGTAGATACGCAGTATTTT.

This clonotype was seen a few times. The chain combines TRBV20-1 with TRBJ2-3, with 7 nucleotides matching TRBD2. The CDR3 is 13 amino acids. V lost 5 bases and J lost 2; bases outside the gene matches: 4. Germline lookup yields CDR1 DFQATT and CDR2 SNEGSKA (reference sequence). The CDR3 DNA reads TGCAGTGCTGGACTAGAGGTCACAGATACGCAGTATTTT. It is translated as CSAGLEVTDTQYF.

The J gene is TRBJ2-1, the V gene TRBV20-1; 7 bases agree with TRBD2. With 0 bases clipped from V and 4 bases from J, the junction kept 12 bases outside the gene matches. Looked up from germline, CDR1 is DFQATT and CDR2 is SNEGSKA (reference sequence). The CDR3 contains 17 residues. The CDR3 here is CSARDQLGLGFYNEQFF. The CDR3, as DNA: TGCAGTGCTAGAGATCAACTTGGACTAGGTTTTTACAATGAGCAGTTCTTC.

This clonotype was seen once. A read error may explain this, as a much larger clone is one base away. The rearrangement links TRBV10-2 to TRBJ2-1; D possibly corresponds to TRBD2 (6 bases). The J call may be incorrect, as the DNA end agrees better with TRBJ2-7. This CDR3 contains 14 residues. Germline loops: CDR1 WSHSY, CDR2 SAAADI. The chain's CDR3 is CASSEGGTYNEQYF. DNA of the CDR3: TGCGCCAGCAGTGAGGGGGGGACTTACAATGAGCAGTACTTC.